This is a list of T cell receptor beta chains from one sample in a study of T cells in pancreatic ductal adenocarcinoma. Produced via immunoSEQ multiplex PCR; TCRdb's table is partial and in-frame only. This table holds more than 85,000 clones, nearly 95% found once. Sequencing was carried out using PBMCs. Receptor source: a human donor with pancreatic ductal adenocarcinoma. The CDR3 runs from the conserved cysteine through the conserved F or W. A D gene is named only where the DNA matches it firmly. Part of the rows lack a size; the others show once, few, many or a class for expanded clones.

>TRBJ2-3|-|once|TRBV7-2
CASSLVTRSQYADTQYF
TGTGCCAGCAGCTTAGTCACTAGGTCACAGTATGCAGATACGCAGTATTTT
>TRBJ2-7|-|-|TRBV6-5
CASSYARSGYEQYF
TGTGCCAGCAGTTACGCCAGGTCCGGCTACGAGCAGTACTTC
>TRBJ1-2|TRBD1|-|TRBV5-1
CASSRGQGGFDGYTF
TGCGCCAGCAGCCGCGGACAGGGAGGATTTGATGGCTACACCTTC
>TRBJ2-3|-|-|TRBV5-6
CASSLGWTNTDTQYF
TGTGCCAGCAGCTTGGGTTGGACTAACACAGATACGCAGTATTTT
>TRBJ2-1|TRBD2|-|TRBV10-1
CASSGGERDYNEQFF
TGCGCCAGCAGCGGGGGGGAGCGGGATTACAATGAGCAGTTCTTC
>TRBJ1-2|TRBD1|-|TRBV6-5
CASSAGTGGGYTF
TGTGCCAGCAGTGCCGGGACAGGGGGTGGCTACACCTTC
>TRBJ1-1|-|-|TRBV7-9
CASSPGGGTEAFF
TGTGCCAGCAGCCCCGGGGGGGGCACTGAAGCTTTCTTT
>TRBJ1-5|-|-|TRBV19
CASSALAGLTHSNQPQHF
TGTGCCAGTAGTGCGTTGGCAGGGCTCACCCATAGCAATCAGCCCCAGCATTTT
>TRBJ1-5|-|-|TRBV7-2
CASSVQANQPQHF
TGTGCCAGCAGCGTCCAGGCCAATCAGCCCCAGCATTTT
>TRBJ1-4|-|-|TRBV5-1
CASSLALNEKLFF
TGCGCCAGCAGCTTGGCTCTTAATGAAAAACTGTTTTTT
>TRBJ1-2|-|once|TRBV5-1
CASSLDTYGYTF
TGCGCCAGCAGCTTGGACACCTATGGCTACACCTTC
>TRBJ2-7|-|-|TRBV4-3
CASSQEFGTLYEQYF
TGCGCCAGCAGCCAAGAATTTGGGACTCTCTACGAGCAGTACTTC
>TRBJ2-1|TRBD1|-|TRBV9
CASSVGGGTYNEQFF
TGTGCCAGCAGCGTAGGAGGGGGCACCTACAATGAGCAGTTCTTC
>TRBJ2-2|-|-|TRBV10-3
CAISEGVPGELFF
TGTGCCATCAGTGAAGGGGTTCCCGGGGAGCTGTTTTTT
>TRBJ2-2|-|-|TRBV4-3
CASSQDFGSSGWTGELFF
TGCGCCAGCAGCCAAGATTTTGGGTCTTCGGGGTGGACCGGGGAGCTGTTTTTT
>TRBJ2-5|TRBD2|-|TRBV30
CAWGLAEETQYF
TGTGCCTGGGGACTAGCGGAAGAGACCCAGTACTTC
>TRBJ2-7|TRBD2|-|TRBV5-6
CASSLGLATYEQYF
TGTGCCAGCAGCCTAGGACTAGCGACCTACGAGCAGTACTTC
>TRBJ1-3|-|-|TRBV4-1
CASSQEQALSGNTIYF
TGCGCCAGCAGCCAAGAACAGGCCCTCTCTGGAAACACCATATATTTT
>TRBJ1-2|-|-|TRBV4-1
CASSQAVSTQIGGYTF
TGCGCCAGCAGCCAAGCAGTTTCCACACAGATAGGCGGCTACACCTTC
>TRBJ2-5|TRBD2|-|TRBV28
CASSWGERGGETQYF
TGTGCCAGCAGTTGGGGAGAGCGGGGAGGAGAGACCCAGTACTTC
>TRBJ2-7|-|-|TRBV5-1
CASQEREVGSYEQYF
TGCGCCAGCCAAGAAAGGGAGGTGGGCTCCTACGAGCAGTACTTC
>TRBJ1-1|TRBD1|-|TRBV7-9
CASSRQGGEAEAFF
TGTGCCAGCAGCCGGCAAGGGGGCGAGGCTGAAGCTTTCTTT
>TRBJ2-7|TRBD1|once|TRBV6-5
CASIGTGSYEQYF
TGTGCCAGCATTGGGACAGGCTCCTACGAGCAGTACTTC
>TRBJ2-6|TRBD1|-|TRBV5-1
CASSHGTASGANVLTF
TGCGCCAGCAGCCACGGGACAGCCTCTGGGGCCAACGTCCTGACTTTC
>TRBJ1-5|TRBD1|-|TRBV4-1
CASSQEDRQNQPQHF
TGCGCCAGCAGCCAAGAGGACAGGCAAAATCAGCCCCAGCATTTT
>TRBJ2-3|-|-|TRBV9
CASSAPSGARSTDTQYF
TGTGCCAGCAGCGCCCCCAGTGGAGCGAGGTCCACAGATACGCAGTATTTT
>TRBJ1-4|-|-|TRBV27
CASSFLGQGYEKLFF
TGTGCCAGCAGTTTTTTAGGGCAGGGGTATGAAAAACTGTTTTTT
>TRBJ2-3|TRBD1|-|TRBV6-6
CASRWEQGGYTDTQYF
TGTGCCAGCAGATGGGAACAGGGGGGATACACAGATACGCAGTATTTT
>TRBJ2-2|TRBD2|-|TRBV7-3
CASSLGAGGPNTGELFF
TGTGCCAGCAGCTTAGGGGCGGGAGGGCCGAACACCGGGGAGCTGTTTTTT
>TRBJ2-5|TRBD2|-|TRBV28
CASSMSSGTRETQYF
TGTGCCAGCAGTATGTCTAGCGGGACCCGGGAGACCCAGTACTTC
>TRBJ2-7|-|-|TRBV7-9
CASSYGTRLSYEQYF
TGTGCCAGCAGCTACGGGACTCGCCTCTCCTACGAGCAGTACTTC
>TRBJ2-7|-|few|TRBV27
CASSLKPGHQLPYEQYF
TGTGCCAGCAGTTTGAAACCGGGACATCAACTACCCTACGAGCAGTACTTC
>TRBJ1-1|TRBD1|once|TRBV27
CASSLMWDREAFF
TGTGCCAGCAGTTTAATGTGGGACAGGGAAGCTTTCTTT
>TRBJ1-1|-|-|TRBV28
CASSPGDMNTEAFF
TGTGCCAGCAGCCCCGGGGATATGAACACTGAAGCTTTCTTT
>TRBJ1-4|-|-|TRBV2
CASQRQEKLFF
TGTGCCAGCCAAAGACAGGAAAAACTGTTTTTT
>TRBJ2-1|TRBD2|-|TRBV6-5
CASSYAAGLAVNEQFF
TGTGCCAGCAGTTACGCCGCGGGACTAGCGGTAAATGAGCAGTTCTTC
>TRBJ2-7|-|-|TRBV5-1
CASSFLSVSDEQYF
TGCGCCAGCAGCTTCTTATCGGTCTCGGACGAGCAGTACTTC
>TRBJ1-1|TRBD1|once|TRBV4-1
CASSLTGSKNTEAFF
TGCGCCAGCAGCCTGACAGGGTCAAAGAACACTGAAGCTTTCTTT
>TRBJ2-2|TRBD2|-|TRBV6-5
CASSYSLAGAGELFF
TGTGCCAGCAGTTACTCGTTAGCGGGTGCCGGGGAGCTGTTTTTT
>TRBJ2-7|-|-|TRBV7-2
CASNIGGEGSYEQYF
TGTGCCAGCAATATTGGCGGGGAAGGCTCCTACGAGCAGTACTTC
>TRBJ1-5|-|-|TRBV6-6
CASSYSEGPQHF
TGTGCCAGCAGTTACTCCGAGGGGCCCCAGCATTTT
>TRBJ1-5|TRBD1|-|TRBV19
CASRTPGGPGNQPQHF
TGTGCCAGTAGGACCCCAGGGGGCCCGGGCAATCAGCCCCAGCATTTT
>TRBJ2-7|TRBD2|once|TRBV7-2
CASSRRTSGNTPYEQYF
TGTGCCAGCAGCCGTCGGACTAGCGGGAACACGCCATACGAGCAGTACTTC
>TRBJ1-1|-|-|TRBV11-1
CASSQSYYRNTEAFF
TGTGCCAGCAGCCAGTCCTACTATCGGAACACTGAAGCTTTCTTT
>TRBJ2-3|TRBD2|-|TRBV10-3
CAISDIQGAGKRADTQYF
TGTGCCATCAGTGACATTCAGGGAGCGGGGAAACGCGCAGATACGCAGTATTTT
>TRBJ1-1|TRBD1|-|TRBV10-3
CAISGQGATRMGAFF
TGTGCCATCAGTGGACAGGGGGCGACTAGAATGGGAGCTTTCTTT
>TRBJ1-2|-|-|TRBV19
CASQTWNYGYTF
TGTGCCAGCCAAACATGGAACTATGGCTACACCTTC